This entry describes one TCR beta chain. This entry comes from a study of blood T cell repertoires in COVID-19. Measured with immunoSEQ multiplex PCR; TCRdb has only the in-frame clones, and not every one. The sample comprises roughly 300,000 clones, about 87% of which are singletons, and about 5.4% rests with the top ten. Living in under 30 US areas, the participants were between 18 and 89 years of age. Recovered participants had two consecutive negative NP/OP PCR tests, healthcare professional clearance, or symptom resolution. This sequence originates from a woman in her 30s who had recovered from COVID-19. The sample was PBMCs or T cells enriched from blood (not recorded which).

The CDR3 sequence is CASSLAREVEAFF. The CDR3, as DNA: TGCGCCAGCAGCTTGGCCAGGGAGGTCGAAGCTTTCTTT. The rearrangement links TRBV5-1 to TRBJ1-1; D possibly corresponds to TRBD1 (5 bases). Germline values: CDR1 SGHRS, CDR2 YFSETQ. The length of the CDR3 is 13 residues. V lost 0 bases and J 8 bases, leaving 11 bases between the germline ends.